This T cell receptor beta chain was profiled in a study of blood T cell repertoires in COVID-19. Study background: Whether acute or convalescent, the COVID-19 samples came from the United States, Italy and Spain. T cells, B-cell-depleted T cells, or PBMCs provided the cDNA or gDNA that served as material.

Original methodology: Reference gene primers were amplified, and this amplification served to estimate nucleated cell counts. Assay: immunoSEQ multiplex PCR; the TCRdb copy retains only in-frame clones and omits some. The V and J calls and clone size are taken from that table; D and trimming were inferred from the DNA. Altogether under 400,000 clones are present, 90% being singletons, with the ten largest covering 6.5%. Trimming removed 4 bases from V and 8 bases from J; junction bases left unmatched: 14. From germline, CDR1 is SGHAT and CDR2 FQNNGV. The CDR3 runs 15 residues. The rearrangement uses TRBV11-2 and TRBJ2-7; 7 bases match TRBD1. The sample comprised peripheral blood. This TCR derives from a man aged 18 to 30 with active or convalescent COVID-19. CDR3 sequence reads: CASSSRQGAFLKQYF. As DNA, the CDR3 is TGTGCCAGCAGCTCTAGACAGGGAGCATTTTTAAAGCAGTACTTC.